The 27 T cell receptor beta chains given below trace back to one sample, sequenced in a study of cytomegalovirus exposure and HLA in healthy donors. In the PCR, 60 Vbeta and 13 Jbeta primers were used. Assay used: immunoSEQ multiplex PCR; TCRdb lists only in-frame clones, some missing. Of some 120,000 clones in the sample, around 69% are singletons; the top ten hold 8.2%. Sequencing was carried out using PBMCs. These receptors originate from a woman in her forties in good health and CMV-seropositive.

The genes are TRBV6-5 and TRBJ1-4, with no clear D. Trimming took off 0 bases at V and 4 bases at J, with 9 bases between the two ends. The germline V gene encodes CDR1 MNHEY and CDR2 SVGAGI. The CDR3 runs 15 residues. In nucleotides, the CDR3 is TGTGCCAGCAGTTACTCCTCAGTCCTTAATGAAAAACTGTTTTTT. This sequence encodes CASSYSSVLNEKLFF.

CDR3 coding DNA: TGTGCCAGCTCACCCAGGGGTACGGTGGGCACTGAAGCTTTCTTT. Amino acids: CASSPRGTVGTEAFF. The J gene is TRBJ1-1, the V gene TRBV18; TRBD1 is a possible D gene (6 bases). V was cut by 3 bases and J by 4 bases, with 15 bases left in between. Germline CDR1 reads KGHSH; CDR2 reads LQKENI. The CDR3 covers 15 residues.

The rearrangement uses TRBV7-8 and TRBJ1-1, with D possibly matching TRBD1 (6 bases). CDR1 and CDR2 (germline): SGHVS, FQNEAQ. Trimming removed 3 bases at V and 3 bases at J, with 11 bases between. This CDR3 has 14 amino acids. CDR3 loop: CASSFTGRDTEAFF. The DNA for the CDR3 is TGTGCCAGCAGCTTCACAGGGAGGGACACTGAAGCTTTCTTT. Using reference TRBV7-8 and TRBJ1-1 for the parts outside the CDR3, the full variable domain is GAGVSQSPRYKVAKRGQDVALRCDPISGHVSLFWYQQALGQGPEFLTYFQNEAQLDKSGLPSDRFFAERPEGSVSTLKIQRTQQEDSAVYLCASSFTGRDTEAFFGQGTRLTVV.

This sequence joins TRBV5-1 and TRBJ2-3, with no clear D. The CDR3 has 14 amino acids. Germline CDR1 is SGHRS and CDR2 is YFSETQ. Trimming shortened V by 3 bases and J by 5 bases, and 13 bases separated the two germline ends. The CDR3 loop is CASSYKRDLDTQYF. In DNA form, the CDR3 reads TGCGCCAGCAGCTATAAGAGAGATCTAGATACGCAGTATTTT.

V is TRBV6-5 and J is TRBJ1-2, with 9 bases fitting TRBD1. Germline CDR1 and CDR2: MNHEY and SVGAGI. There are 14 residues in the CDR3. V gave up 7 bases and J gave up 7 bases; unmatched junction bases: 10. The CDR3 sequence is CASTPAGTGSGYTF. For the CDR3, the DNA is TGTGCCAGCACCCCAGCCGGGACAGGGAGTGGCTACACCTTC.

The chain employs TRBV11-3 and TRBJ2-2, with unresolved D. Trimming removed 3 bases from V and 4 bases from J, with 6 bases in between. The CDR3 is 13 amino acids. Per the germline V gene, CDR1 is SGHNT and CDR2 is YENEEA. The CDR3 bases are TGTGCCAGCAGCTTCGGTGGCACCGGGGAGCTGTTTTTT. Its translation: CASSFGGTGELFF.

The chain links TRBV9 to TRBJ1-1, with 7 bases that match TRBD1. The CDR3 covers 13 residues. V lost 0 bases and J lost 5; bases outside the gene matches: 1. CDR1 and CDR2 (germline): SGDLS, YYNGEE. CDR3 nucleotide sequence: TGTGCCAGCAGCGTAGTACAGGGGACTGAAGCTTTCTTT. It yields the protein CASSVVQGTEAFF.

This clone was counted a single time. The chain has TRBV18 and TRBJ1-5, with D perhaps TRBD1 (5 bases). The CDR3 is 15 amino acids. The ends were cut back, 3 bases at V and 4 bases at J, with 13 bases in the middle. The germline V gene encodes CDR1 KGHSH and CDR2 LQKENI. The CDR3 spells CASSPAGEGNQPQHF. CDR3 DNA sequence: TGTGCCAGCTCACCGGCGGGGGAAGGTAATCAGCCCCAGCATTTT.

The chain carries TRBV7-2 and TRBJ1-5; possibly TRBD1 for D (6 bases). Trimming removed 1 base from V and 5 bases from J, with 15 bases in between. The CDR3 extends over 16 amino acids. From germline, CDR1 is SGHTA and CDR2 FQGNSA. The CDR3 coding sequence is TGTGCCAGCAGCTTAGGGGGGGGCTCAGCTGATCAGCCCCAGCATTTT. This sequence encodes CASSLGGGSADQPQHF. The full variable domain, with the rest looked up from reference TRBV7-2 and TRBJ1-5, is GAGVSQSPSNKVTEKGKDVELRCDPISGHTALYWYRQSLGQGLEFLIYFQGNSAPDKSGLPSDRFSAERTGGSVSTLTIQRTQQEDSAVYLCASSLGGGSADQPQHFGDGTRLSIL.

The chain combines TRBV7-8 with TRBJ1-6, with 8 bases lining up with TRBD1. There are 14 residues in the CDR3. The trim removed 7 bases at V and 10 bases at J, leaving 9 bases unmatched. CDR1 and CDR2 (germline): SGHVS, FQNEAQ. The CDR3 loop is CASNLTGVGSPLHF. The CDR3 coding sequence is TGTGCCAGCAACCTGACAGGGGTTGGGTCACCCCTCCACTTT.

The CDR3 sequence: CASHRDTTNEKLFF. In DNA, the CDR3 is TGTGCCAGCCACCGGGATACAACTAATGAAAAACTGTTTTTT. The gene calls are TRBV6-4 and TRBJ1-4; D ambiguous. Trimming left V 8 bases short and J 0 bases short, with 10 bases between. Germline assignment: CDR1 MRHNA and CDR2 SNTAGT. CDR3 size: 14 residues.

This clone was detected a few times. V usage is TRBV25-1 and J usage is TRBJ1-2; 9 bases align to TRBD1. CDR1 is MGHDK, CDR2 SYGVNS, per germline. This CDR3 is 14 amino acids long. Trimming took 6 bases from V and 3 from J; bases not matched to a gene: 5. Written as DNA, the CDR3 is TGTGCCAGCAGAGGGGACAGGGCTTACTATGGCTACACCTTC. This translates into CASRGDRAYYGYTF.

The CDR3 bases are TGTGCCAGCACTCCCCGGGGGAGTGAGCAGTTCTTC. Translating it yields CASTPRGSEQFF. This chain connects TRBV6-6 to TRBJ2-1; maybe TRBD2 (6 bases). The CDR3 length is 12 residues. V gave up 7 bases and J gave up 9 bases, with 13 bases separating them. Germline V gene sequence: CDR1 MNHNY, CDR2 SVGAGI (reference sequence).

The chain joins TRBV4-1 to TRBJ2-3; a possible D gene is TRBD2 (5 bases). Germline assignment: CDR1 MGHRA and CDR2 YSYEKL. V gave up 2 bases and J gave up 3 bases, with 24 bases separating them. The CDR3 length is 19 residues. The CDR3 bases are TGCGCCAGCAGCCAACCGACTAATCTGTCGCCCGAGAGTACAGATACGCAGTATTTT. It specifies CASSQPTNLSPESTDTQYF.

CDR3 coding DNA: TGTGCCAGCAGTTACCGGGGGGCTGGGACCTACGAGCAGTACTTC. Translated, it gives CASSYRGAGTYEQYF. V usage is TRBV6-5 and J usage is TRBJ2-7; maybe TRBD2 (7 bases). Trimming took off 2 bases at V and 2 bases at J, with 13 bases between the two ends. The CDR3 contains 15 residues. Germline V lookup: CDR1 MNHEY, CDR2 SVGAGI.

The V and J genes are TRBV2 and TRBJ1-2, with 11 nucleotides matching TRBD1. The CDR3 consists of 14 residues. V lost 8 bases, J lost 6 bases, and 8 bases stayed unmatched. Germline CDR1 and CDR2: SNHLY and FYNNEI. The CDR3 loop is CASFRDRGWNGYTF. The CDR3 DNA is TGTGCCAGCTTCCGGGACAGGGGGTGGAATGGCTACACCTTC.

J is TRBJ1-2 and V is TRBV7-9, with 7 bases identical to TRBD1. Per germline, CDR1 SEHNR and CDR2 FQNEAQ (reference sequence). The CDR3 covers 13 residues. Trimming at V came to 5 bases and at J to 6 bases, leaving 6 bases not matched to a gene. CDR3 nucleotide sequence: TGTGCCAGCAGCAACGACAGGGAGGATGGCTACACCTTC. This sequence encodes CASSNDREDGYTF.

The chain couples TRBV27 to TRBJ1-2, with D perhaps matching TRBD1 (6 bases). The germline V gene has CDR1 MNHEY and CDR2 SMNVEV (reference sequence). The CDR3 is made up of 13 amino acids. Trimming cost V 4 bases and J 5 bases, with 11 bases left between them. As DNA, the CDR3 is TGTGCCAGCAGTTCCGACCAGGGGTATGGCTACACCTTC. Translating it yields CASSSDQGYGYTF.

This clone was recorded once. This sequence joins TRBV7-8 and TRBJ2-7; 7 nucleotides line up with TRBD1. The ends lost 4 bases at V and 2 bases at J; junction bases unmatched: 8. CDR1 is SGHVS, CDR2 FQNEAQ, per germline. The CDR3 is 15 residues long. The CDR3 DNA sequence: TGTGCCAGCAGCTCGCGCCGGGACAGACCCTACGAGCAGTACTTC. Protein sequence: CASSSRRDRPYEQYF.

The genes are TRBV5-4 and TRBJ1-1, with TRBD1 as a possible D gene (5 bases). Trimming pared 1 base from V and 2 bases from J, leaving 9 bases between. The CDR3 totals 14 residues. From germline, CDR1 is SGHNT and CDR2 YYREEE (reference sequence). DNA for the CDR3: TGTGCCAGCAGCTTGACGACAGTTAACACTGAAGCTTTCTTT. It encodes CASSLTTVNTEAFF.

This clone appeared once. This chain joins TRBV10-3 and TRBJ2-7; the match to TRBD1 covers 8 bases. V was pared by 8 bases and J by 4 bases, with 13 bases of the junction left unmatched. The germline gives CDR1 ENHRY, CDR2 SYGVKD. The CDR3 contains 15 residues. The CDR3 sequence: CAIGGIGTGVYEQYF. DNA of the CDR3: TGTGCCATCGGGGGGATAGGGACAGGCGTGTACGAGCAGTACTTC.

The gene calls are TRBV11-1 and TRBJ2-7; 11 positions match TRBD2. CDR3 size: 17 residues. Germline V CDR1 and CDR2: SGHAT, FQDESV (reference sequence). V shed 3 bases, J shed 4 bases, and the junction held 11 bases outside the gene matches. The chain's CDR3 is CASSFLAGGSSDYEQYF. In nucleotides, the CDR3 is TGTGCCAGCAGCTTTCTAGCGGGGGGTTCGTCCGATTACGAGCAGTACTTC.

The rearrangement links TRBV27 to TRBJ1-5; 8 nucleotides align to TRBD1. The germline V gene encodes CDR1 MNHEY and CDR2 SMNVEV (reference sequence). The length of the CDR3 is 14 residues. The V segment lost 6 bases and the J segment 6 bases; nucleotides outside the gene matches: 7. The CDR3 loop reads CASSNTGGAQPQHF. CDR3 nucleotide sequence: TGTGCCAGCAGCAATACAGGGGGTGCTCAGCCCCAGCATTTT.

The CDR3 coding sequence is TGTGCCAGCACCCGGGACAGCCGCACAGATACGCAGTATTTT. This translates into CASTRDSRTDTQYF. The chain couples TRBV6-5 to TRBJ2-3; TRBD1 matches at 7 bases. The germline V gene has CDR1 MNHEY and CDR2 SVGAGI. CDR3 length: 14 residues. Unmatched junction bases numbered 5, after V lost 7 bases and J lost 1 base.

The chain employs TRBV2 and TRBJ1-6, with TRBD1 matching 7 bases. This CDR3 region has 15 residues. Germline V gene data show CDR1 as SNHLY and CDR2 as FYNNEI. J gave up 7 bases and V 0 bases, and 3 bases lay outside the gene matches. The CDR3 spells CASSEARQGNSPLHF. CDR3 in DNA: TGTGCCAGCAGTGAAGCCAGACAGGGCAATTCACCCCTCCACTTT.

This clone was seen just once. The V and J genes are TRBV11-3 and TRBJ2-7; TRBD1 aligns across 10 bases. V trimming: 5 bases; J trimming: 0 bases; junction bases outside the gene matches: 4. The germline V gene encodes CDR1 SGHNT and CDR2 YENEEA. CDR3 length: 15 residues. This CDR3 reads CASSLGQGSSYEQYF. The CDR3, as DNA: TGTGCCAGCAGCCTGGGACAGGGGAGCTCCTACGAGCAGTACTTC.

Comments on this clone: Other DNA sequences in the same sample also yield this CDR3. CDR3 coding DNA: TGCGCCAGCAGCCAAGTTAGCGCCGGGGAGCTGTTTTTT. Its protein product is CASSQVSAGELFF. This rearrangement joins TRBV4-3 to TRBJ2-2; weak D call: TRBD2 (5 bases). This CDR3 has 13 residues. Per the germline V gene, CDR1 is LGHNA and CDR2 is YSLEER. Trimming shortened V by 1 base and J by 6 bases, and 6 bases separated the two germline ends.